A selection of T cell receptor beta chains follows, all from one sample in a study of CD8+CD57+ T cells in acquired aplastic anemia. TCRdb recomputed calls from the reads with MiXCR, one row per CDR3 protein. The repertoire holds approximately 200,000 distinct CDR3 sequences, with approximately 50% as singletons. The sequenced sample consisted of sorted CD4+, CD8+, or CD8+CD57+ T cells (not recorded which) from PBMCs. The receptor source for this set is a human donor in good health, serving as a control. Each CDR3 is given with its conserved first and last residue. A D gene is named only where the DNA matches it firmly. Size tells how often a clone was seen (once, few, many) or the class of an expanded clone, and some rows leave it out.

>many|-|TRBV12-3/TRBV12-4|TRBJ2-2
TGTGCCAGCAGTTTTTTGATTTCCGGGGAGCTGTTTTTT
CASSFLISGELFF
>-|-|TRBV19|TRBJ2-5
TGTGCCAGTAGTATGTTCGGGCGGGGCGGGGCTGAGGAGACCCAGTACTTC
CASSMFGRGGAEETQYF
>-|-|TRBV10-3|TRBJ1-3
TGTGCCAGCGGTAGTCGGGGGGGGGGACCTGGAAACACCATATATTTT
CASGSRGGGPGNTIYF
>-|TRBD1|TRBV9|TRBJ1-1
TGTGCCAGCGGACCACTGACAGGGGTGAACACTGAAGCTTTCTTT
CASGPLTGVNTEAFF
>many|TRBD1|TRBV10-3|TRBJ2-1
TGTGCCATCAGCCCACAGGGGGCGGGCTCCTACAATGAGCAGTTCTTC
CAISPQGAGSYNEQFF
>many|-|TRBV24-1|TRBJ1-3
TGTGCCACCAGTGATTCGGACGGCCTCTCTGGAAACACCATATATTTT
CATSDSDGLSGNTIYF
>many|TRBD1|TRBV6-4|TRBJ1-1
TGTGCCAGCAGTGAAGAGGGGGGACAGGGGGCGTTGGCTTTCTTT
CASSEEGGQGALAFF
>-|-|TRBV7-2|TRBJ2-7
TGTGCCAGCAGCGGATTTGGGAGTCCCTACGAGCAGTACTTC
CASSGFGSPYEQYF
>-|TRBD2|TRBV9|TRBJ2-3
TGTGCCAGCAGCCGTGGGACTAGCGGGGGGCCCGGGGATACGCAGTATTTT
CASSRGTSGGPGDTQYF
>-|-|TRBV20-1|TRBJ1-2
TGCAGTGCCCCCGCCGAGGATAACTATGGCTACACCTTC
CSAPAEDNYGYTF
>-|-|TRBV20-1|TRBJ2-2
TGCAGTGCTAGACGCACCGGGGAGCTGTTTTTT
CSARRTGELFF
>many|TRBD1|TRBV5-1|TRBJ2-3
TGCGCCAGCAGCGCCGGGACAGGGGGTACAGATACGCAGTATTTT
CASSAGTGGTDTQYF
>-|-|TRBV6-1|TRBJ1-3
TGTGCCAGCAGTGAACTCACACAGAGTTCTGGAAACACCATATATTTT
CASSELTQSSGNTIYF
>-|TRBD1|TRBV10-3|TRBJ1-2
TGTGCCAGCAGTTTGGACAGGGGGCAATACACCTTC
CASSLDRGQYTF
>-|TRBD1|TRBV20-1|TRBJ1-3
TGCAGTGCTGGAGACAGGGCTACTGGAAACACCATATATTTT
CSAGDRATGNTIYF
>many|-|TRBV5-1|TRBJ1-5
TGCGCCAGCAGCTTGGAGGGGGGCCAGGGTGGCAATCAGCCCCAGCATTTT
CASSLEGGQGGNQPQHF
>-|TRBD1|TRBV25-1|TRBJ2-5
TGTGCCAGCAGTCAAGGGGGCAGGGATGGAGAGACCCAGTACTTC
CASSQGGRDGETQYF
>many|-|TRBV28|TRBJ1-2
TGTGCCAGCAGTACCCTCTATGGCTACACCTTC
CASSTLYGYTF